This is a list of T cell receptor beta chains from one sample in a study of blood T cell repertoires in COVID-19. Assay: immunoSEQ multiplex PCR; the TCRdb copy retains only in-frame clones and omits some. The repertoire consists of hundreds of thousands of clones, with around 89% occurring once and the leading ten covering more than 3%. The sequencing sample was made of peripheral blood. These receptor sequences come from a woman between 50 and 59 years old with active or convalescent COVID-19. The conserved cysteine and the conserved F or W are not part of the CDR3 here.

j_gene	v_gene	CDR3aa
TRBJ1-2	TRBV9	ASSVGGGLGYT
TRBJ1-2	TRBV28	ASSSFTGHGYT
TRBJ2-7	TRBV27	ASSPRTSGVYEQY
TRBJ2-2	TRBV2	ASSAGGVYTGELF
TRBJ2-7	TRBV29-1	SVEGDRAYEQY
TRBJ2-5	TRBV27	ASRLQGARETQY
TRBJ2-5	TRBV28	ASRDDVGGPQKTQY
TRBJ2-7	TRBV10-1	ASSDRQGVELNYEQY
TRBJ2-7	TRBV6-5	ASSLSRTSYEQY
TRBJ2-1	TRBV7-3	ASSPGLAGAYEQF
TRBJ1-6	TRBV19	ASSITGIESPLH
TRBJ2-1	TRBV5-8	ASSPGLAGTMYEQF
TRBJ2-3	TRBV21-1	ASSKVGPRNREIDTQY
TRBJ2-7	TRBV4-2	ASSQWDRGDYEQY
TRBJ1-1	TRBV7-8	ASSPRDRGRLMNTEAF
TRBJ2-2	TRBV4-1	ASSHQLAGGLNTGELF
TRBJ2-5	TRBV7-2	ASSFQAGIETQY
TRBJ1-4	TRBV2	ASSGEVGEKLF
TRBJ1-6	TRBV7-3	ASSQDLPGGSPLH
TRBJ1-1	TRBV2	ASSARGRDTEAF
TRBJ2-1	TRBV7-2	ASNPGGTGGLHEQF
TRBJ2-1	TRBV7-9	ASSKRELLAGQRNEQF
TRBJ2-3	TRBV4-2	ASSTTSGSTDTQY
TRBJ1-2	TRBV27	ASSQQGENGYT